The 31 T cell receptor beta chains below all came from one sample that was sequenced in a study of T cells in Graves' hyperthyroidism and ophthalmopathy. TCR beta CDR3 regions were amplified from RNA transcripts. Researchers ran a first-round RT-PCR on the TCR CDR3 using the HTBI primer set. Via MiXCR, TCRdb re-called the multiplex PCR reads, giving one row per CDR3 protein. The data hold 20,000 to 30,000 distinct CDR3 sequences, with approximately 49% observed a single time. The sequenced sample was blood. The receptors shown here come from a woman between 40 and 50 years old with Graves' hyperthyroidism that later progressed to Graves' ophthalmopathy.

The gene calls are TRBV2 and TRBJ2-2; D not certain. Trimming cost V 7 bases and J 7 bases, with 16 bases left between them. The CDR3 runs to 14 residues. CDR1 is SNHLY and CDR2 is FYNNEI in the germline V gene. The CDR3 region has the DNA TGTGCCAGCACGATGGCTCGTGGTGGCGGGGAGCTGTTTTTT. Its protein is CASTMARGGGELFF.

J is TRBJ2-7 and V is TRBV7-9; 12 bases are a match to TRBD2. The CDR3 has 15 amino acids. Germline V CDR1 and CDR2: SEHNR, FQNEAQ (reference sequence). Trimming took 4 bases from V and 1 from J; bases not matched to a gene: 2. The CDR3 is CASSSGLAGSYEQYF. The CDR3, as DNA: TGTGCCAGCAGCTCGGGACTAGCGGGTTCCTACGAGCAGTACTTC. Combining the CDR3 with reference TRBV7-9 and TRBJ2-7 gives the whole variable domain DTGVSQNPRHKITKRGQNVTFRCDPISEHNRLYWYRQTLGQGPEFLTYFQNEAQLEKSRLLSDRFSAERPKGSFSTLEIQRTEQGDSAMYLCASSSGLAGSYEQYFGPGTRLTVT.

By sample fraction, this clonotype is medium-sized. The chain carries TRBV9 and TRBJ2-2, with a weak D call TRBD1 (6 bases). With 4 bases removed from V and 4 bases from J, the gap between germline ends came to 14 bases. Germline V CDR1 and CDR2: SGDLS, YYNGEE. The CDR3 is 15 residues long. CDR3 DNA sequence: TGTGCCAGCAGCCCAAACAGGGTACCCACCGGGGAGCTGTTTTTT. It yields the protein CASSPNRVPTGELFF.

This clonotype was seen once. One junction end disagrees with the germline gene, perhaps due to a read error. The genes are TRBV5-8 and TRBJ2-1; D may be TRBD2 (5 bases). The CDR3 extends over 17 amino acids. Germline loops: CDR1 SGHTS, CDR2 YDEGEE. The CDR3: CASRPPVSGPAYDEQFF. CDR3 bases: TGTGCCAGCAGACCCCCTGTCAGCGGTCCTGCCTACGATGAGCAGTTCTTC.

This clonotype was seen ten or more times. J is TRBJ2-7 and V is TRBV4-2, with TRBD1 matching 7 bases. The ends lost 0 bases at V and 0 bases at J; junction bases unmatched: 5. The CDR3 is 16 residues long. Germline values: CDR1 LGHNA, CDR2 YNFKEQ. CDR3 amino acids: CASSQDLGDSSYEQYF. The CDR3 DNA follows: TGTGCCAGCAGCCAAGATCTGGGGGACAGCTCCTACGAGCAGTACTTC.

The CDR3 is CASSHRGGQETQYF. The DNA of the CDR3 is TGTGCCAGCAGCCACAGGGGAGGTCAAGAGACCCAGTACTTC. The chain recombines TRBV25-1 with TRBJ2-5; D possibly corresponds to TRBD1 (7 bases). Germline lookup yields CDR1 MGHDK and CDR2 SYGVNS. Trimming took off 6 bases at V and 2 bases at J, with 13 bases between the two ends. The CDR3 consists of 14 residues.

The rearrangement links TRBV11-3 to TRBJ1-5, with 7 bases that match TRBD1. Germline trimming cut 5 bases from V and 9 bases from J; bases unmatched to any gene: 13. CDR1 SGHNT and CDR2 YENEEA come from the germline V gene. This CDR3 has 15 residues. As DNA, the CDR3 is TGTGCCAGCAGCCTCCGGGACAGCTTTTTGCGGCCCCAGCATTTT. Translation gives CASSLRDSFLRPQHF.

The V and J genes are TRBV4-1 and TRBJ1-6, with D hard to call. This CDR3 has 16 residues. Trimming removed 8 bases at V and 8 bases at J, with 22 bases between. Germline lookup yields CDR1 MGHRA and CDR2 YSYEKL. CDR3 bases: TGCGCCAGCGGCTCACCGGGCTTCCGAGGGCATTCACCCCTCCACTTT. Encoded protein: CASGSPGFRGHSPLHF.

Written as DNA, the CDR3 is TGTGCCACCAACCTCCGGGGGGGCAGGACTAATGAAAAACTGTTTTTT. Its translation: CATNLRGGRTNEKLFF. The chain is built from TRBV15 and TRBJ1-4; possible D gene TRBD1, 6 bases. In germline, CDR1 is LNHNV, CDR2 YYDKDF (reference sequence). This CDR3 is 16 amino acids long. V dropped 7 bases and J dropped 2 bases, with 17 bases sitting between them.

This clonotype was counted at least ten times. This chain joins TRBV7-9 and TRBJ2-5; TRBD1 agrees at 8 bases. The CDR3 covers 15 residues. V shed 5 bases and J 5 bases; nucleotides not matched to a gene: 10. Germline values: CDR1 SEHNR, CDR2 FQNEAQ (reference sequence). This CDR3 reads CASSAAGGAGETQYF. The CDR3 nucleotides read TGTGCCAGCAGCGCGGCAGGGGGCGCGGGGGAGACCCAGTACTTC.

A few counts support this clonotype. The rearrangement links TRBV7-6 to TRBJ2-7; the match to TRBD1 covers 9 bases. CDR1 SGHVS and CDR2 FNYEAQ come from the germline V gene. The CDR3 is made up of 15 amino acids. V lost 4 bases, J lost 6 bases, and 10 bases stayed unmatched. In DNA form, the CDR3 reads TGTGCCAGCAGCTCAGAAGGGACAGGGTATGGCGAGCAGTACTTC. This translates into CASSSEGTGYGEQYF.

V is TRBV20-1 and J is TRBJ2-7, with D perhaps being TRBD1 or TRBD2 (5 bases each). The CDR3 has 13 amino acids. V was cut by 3 bases and J by 5 bases, with 14 bases left in between. The germline CDR1 and CDR2 sequences are DFQATT and SNEGSKA (reference sequence). This CDR3 is CSASNWGPDEQYF. For the CDR3, the DNA is TGCAGTGCTAGTAACTGGGGACCGGACGAGCAGTACTTC.

The chain uses TRBV7-8 and TRBJ2-7; D uncertain. CDR3 size: 13 residues. Germline loops: CDR1 SGHVS, CDR2 FQNEAQ. V was cut by 4 bases and J by 2 bases, with 9 bases left in between. The CDR3 here is CASSSPPPYEQYF. Written as DNA, the CDR3 is TGTGCCAGCAGCTCCCCACCGCCCTACGAGCAGTACTTC.

This clonotype was observed a handful of times. The genes are TRBV2 and TRBJ1-2, with 9 nucleotides matching TRBD1. Trimming took 6 bases from V and 4 from J; bases not matched to a gene: 3. CDR1 is SNHLY, CDR2 FYNNEI, per germline. This CDR3 is built from 13 residues. In DNA, the CDR3 is TGTGCCAGCAGCGGGGACAGGGTCTATGGCTACACCTTC. Translation: CASSGDRVYGYTF. Using reference TRBV2 and TRBJ1-2 for the parts outside the CDR3, the full variable domain is EPEVTQTPSHQVTQMGQEVILRCVPISNHLYFYWYRQILGQKVEFLVSFYNNEISEKSEIFDDQFSVERPDGSNFTLKIRSTKLEDSAMYFCASSGDRVYGYTFGSGTRLTVV.

Concerning this clonotype itself: At one boundary the junction diverges from the germline segment, which might be a read error. The rearrangement joins TRBV10-3 to TRBJ1-1, with D tentatively TRBD1 (6 bases). Germline CDR1 ENHRY, CDR2 SYGVKD. The CDR3 runs to 12 residues. CDR3 sequence reads: CAISESQGPGIF. In DNA, the CDR3 is TGTGCCATCAGTGAGTCTCAGGGGCCGGGTATCTTT.

In its sample, this clonotype was seen a few times. J is TRBJ1-5 and V is TRBV2; tentative D call: TRBD1 (5 bases). The CDR3 extends over 15 amino acids. Per the germline V gene, CDR1 is SNHLY and CDR2 is FYNNEI. Between the trimmed V and J ends, which lost 7 bases and 11 bases, there was a span of 24 bases. Here the CDR3 reads CASTLRGGLGRSQHF. CDR3 DNA sequence: TGTGCCAGCACCCTACGGGGGGGACTCGGGCGGTCCCAGCATTTT.

The rearrangement uses TRBV20-1 and TRBJ2-1, with 14 nucleotides matching TRBD2. Unmatched junction bases numbered 7, after V lost 4 bases and J lost 5 bases. CDR1 and CDR2 (germline): DFQATT, SNEGSKA (reference sequence). The CDR3 is 16 amino acids. CDR3 loop: CSAKPTSGRADNEQFF. The CDR3 DNA reads as TGCAGTGCTAAGCCGACTAGCGGGAGGGCCGACAATGAGCAGTTCTTC.

The CDR3 DNA reads TGTGCCAGCAGTGAAGAGGACAGGGGGCAAGAGACCCAGTACTTC. Protein product: CASSEEDRGQETQYF. V and J are TRBV2 and TRBJ2-5; 10 bases are shared with TRBD1. The V gene's germline CDR1 is SNHLY and CDR2 FYNNEI. The CDR3 contains 15 residues. V shed 1 base, J shed 2 bases, and the junction held 1 base outside the gene matches.

As to this clonotype: At one of its ends the junction is not consistent with the germline gene, which may arise from a read error. The chain couples TRBV20-1 to TRBJ2-7, with 8 bases identical to TRBD2. The CDR3 totals 14 residues. In germline, CDR1 is DFQATT, CDR2 SNEGSKA (reference sequence). CDR3 DNA sequence: TGCAGCGCTAGAGGGCGAGCGGGAGACGACGAGCAGTACTTC. It encodes CSARGRAGDDEQYF.

By its share, this clonotype is medium-sized. The chain couples TRBV20-1 to TRBJ1-6; D might be TRBD1 (6 bases). Germline-derived CDR1 and CDR2 are DFQATT and SNEGSKA (reference sequence). V was shortened by 4 bases and J by 8 bases, with 15 bases between the two germline ends. The CDR3 extends over 14 amino acids. CDR3 amino acids: CSANRVPYDSPLHF. Here the CDR3 DNA reads TGCAGTGCTAACAGGGTCCCTTATGATTCACCCCTCCACTTT.

This clonotype ranks as medium-sized (0.01 to 0.1%). In nucleotides, the CDR3 is TGCAGTGCAGCTAGCGGGAGGGTTTCCTACAATGAGCAGTTCTTC. It encodes CSAASGRVSYNEQFF. The chain combines TRBV20-1 with TRBJ2-1; 12 positions match TRBD2. V was pared by 6 bases and J by 1 base, with 4 bases of the junction left unmatched. Germline CDR1 reads DFQATT; CDR2 reads SNEGSKA (reference sequence). The CDR3 length is 15 residues.

On this clonotype: One end of the junction is discordant with germline, which a read error may explain. The chain couples TRBV4-2 to TRBJ2-1; D is ambiguous. The CDR3 has 15 residues. CDR1 is LGHNA, CDR2 YNFKEQ, per germline. The DNA of the CDR3 is TGTGCCAGCGGCCACTACGGTCAGCTGGGCCGTGAGCAGTTCTTC. The encoded protein is CASGHYGQLGREQFF.

This chain joins TRBV5-1 and TRBJ1-5, with 8 nucleotides matching TRBD1. Germline trimming cut 3 bases from V and 2 bases from J; bases unmatched to any gene: 1. The CDR3 runs to 14 residues. Per germline, CDR1 SGHRS and CDR2 YFSETQ. DNA for the CDR3: TGCGCCAGCAGCTCGGGACAGGGCAATCAGCCCCAGCATTTT. This codes for CASSSGQGNQPQHF.

The chain employs TRBV15 and TRBJ2-6; unclear D gene. The V end was cut by 0 bases, the J end by 0 bases, with 6 bases between. Germline-derived CDR1 and CDR2 are LNHNV and YYDKDF (reference sequence). The CDR3 runs 16 residues. The CDR3 protein is CATSRDRGSGANVLTF. The CDR3 region has the DNA TGTGCCACCAGCAGAGATCGAGGCTCTGGGGCCAACGTCCTGACTTTC.

This chain joins TRBV25-1 and TRBJ2-1; TRBD2 matches at 7 bases. Germline V lookup: CDR1 MGHDK, CDR2 SYGVNS. The CDR3 covers 15 residues. The V gene end was trimmed by 5 bases and the J gene end by 0 bases; junction bases not matched to a gene: 4. This chain's CDR3 is CASSSGTNSYNEQFF. Here the CDR3 DNA reads TGTGCCAGCAGTTCCGGGACTAACTCCTACAATGAGCAGTTCTTC.

The gene calls are TRBV5-1 and TRBJ1-2, with D possibly matching TRBD1 (5 bases). The length of the CDR3 is 13 residues. Trimming removed 5 bases from V and 8 bases from J, with 16 bases in between. Germline-derived CDR1 and CDR2 are SGHRS and YFSETQ. CDR3 protein: CASRGTGNSGYTF. CDR3 nucleotide sequence: TGCGCCAGCAGGGGGACGGGGAACTCGGGCTACACCTTC. The entire variable domain, with the rest obtained from reference TRBV5-1 and TRBJ1-2, is as follows: KAGVTQTPRYLIKTRGQQVTLSCSPISGHRSVSWYQQTPGQGLQFLFEYFSETQRNKGNFPGRFSGRQFSNSRSEMNVSTLELGDSALYLCASRGTGNSGYTFGSGTRLTVV.

In regard to this clonotype: A read error may account for a junction end that differs from germline. The V gene is TRBV11-2, the J gene TRBJ2-6; D possibly matches TRBD1 or TRBD2 (7 bases each). Germline lookup yields CDR1 SGHAT and CDR2 FQNNGV. The CDR3 is 14 amino acids. CDR3 sequence: CASSKGAGAKVLTF. CDR3 nucleotides: TGTGCCAGCAGCAAGGGGGCGGGGGCCAAGGTCCTGACTTTC.

As to this clonotype: This may come from a read error, since a much larger clone is one base off. The chain couples TRBV6-2 or TRBV6-3 to TRBJ2-5, with D maybe TRBD1 (5 bases). There are 14 residues in the CDR3. Trimming took off 8 bases at V and 2 bases at J, with 15 bases between the two ends. Germline V gene data show CDR1 as MNHEY and CDR2 as SVGEGT. CDR3 sequence reads: CASRHRTHQETQYF. The CDR3 DNA sequence: TGTGCCAGCCGTCACCGGACACATCAAGAGACCCAGTACTTC.

This clonotype came up a few times. The chain recombines TRBV29-1 with TRBJ2-7; perhaps TRBD2 as D (6 bases). The CDR3 covers 11 residues. V gave up 6 bases and J gave up 7 bases, with 13 bases separating them. Germline-derived CDR1 and CDR2 are SQVTM and ANQGSEA. The CDR3 sequence: CSVGGRGEQYF. CDR3 DNA: TGCAGCGTGGGGGGTCGCGGGGAGCAGTACTTC.

The table lists this clonotype with many counts. The chain couples TRBV12-5 to TRBJ2-2; D could derive from TRBD1 or TRBD2 (5 bases each). CDR1 is LGHNT and CDR2 is FRNRAP in the germline V gene. Trimming left V 4 bases short and J 0 bases short, with 15 bases between. The length of the CDR3 is 17 residues. In nucleotides, the CDR3 is TGTGCTAGTGGTTCTCCTGGGGGAGATACGAACACCGGGGAGCTGTTTTTT. This translates into CASGSPGGDTNTGELFF.

This clonotype rates as medium-sized. The V and J genes are TRBV2 and TRBJ1-5, with D possibly TRBD1 on 5 matching bases. This CDR3 contains 13 residues. Germline CDR1 is SNHLY and CDR2 is FYNNEI. Deletions cut 5 bases from V and 6 bases from J, with 11 bases between. The CDR3 region has the DNA TGTGCCAGCAGTCTTGGGGGGATTCAGCCCCAGCATTTT. Its protein is CASSLGGIQPQHF.